The clone carrying this T cell receptor beta chain came up many times. The data were taken from a study of spatial heterogeneity in lung cancer. Study information: Detection of beta-chain sequences consistently exceeded that of alpha-chain sequences. More than nine raw reads, on average, carried each unique TCR and UMI combination.

The V gene's germline CDR1 is DFQATT and CDR2 SNEGSKA (reference sequence). Between the trimmed V and J ends, which lost 0 bases and 6 bases, there was a span of 8 bases. The CDR3 loop spans 13 amino acids. Individually, TCR cDNA molecules were each labelled with a unique molecular identifier. One entry per CDR3 protein results from TCRdb running MiXCR on the 5' RACE reads. The table has about 14,000 distinct CDR3 sequences, around 9.1% seen once; the top ten hold 25% to 35%. Time point described: sample taken at primary tumor resection. Tumor, nontumor lung or frozen PBMC supplied whole RNA, sequenced without sorting. The roughly 68 donors had untreated early-stage non-small cell lung cancer.

Here the sequenced sample was PBMCs, taken at surgery. The receptor comes from a male donor with early-stage non-small cell lung cancer. This chain connects TRBV20-1 to TRBJ2-2; D uncertain. CDR3 protein: CSARDSSSGELFF. CDR3 in DNA: TGCAGTGCTAGAGATAGTAGCTCCGGGGAGCTGTTTTTT.